This T cell receptor beta chain appears in the sequencing data of a study of blood T cell repertoires in COVID-19. Study at large: The United States, Italy and Spain were the sources of the acute and convalescent COVID-19 samples. T cells, B-cell-depleted T cells, or PBMCs provided the cDNA or gDNA that served as material.

CDR1 and CDR2 from the germline V gene are MDHEN and SYDVKM. This CDR3 spans 14 amino acids. The ends lost 6 bases at V and 2 bases at J; junction bases unmatched: 4. Original processing notes: By means of reference gene primer amplification, nucleated cell counts were estimated. TCRdb keeps only in-frame clones here, not all; method: immunoSEQ multiplex PCR. Clonal size and the V and J genes are those of that table, whereas D and trimming came from the DNA. Of about 110,000 clones in the sample, approximately 79% are singletons; the top ten hold around 20%. Material: peripheral blood. This sequence was found in a man aged 65-85 years with active or convalescent COVID-19. The chain recombines TRBV28 with TRBJ1-5; 7 positions match TRBD1. The CDR3 region is CASRETGGNQPQHF. For the CDR3, the DNA is TGTGCCAGCAGGGAAACAGGGGGCAATCAGCCCCAGCATTTT. Variable domain in full (rest from reference TRBV28 and TRBJ1-5): DVKVTQSSRYLVKRTGEKVFLECVQDMDHENMFWYRQDPGLGLRLIYFSYDVKMKEKGDIPEGYSVSREKKERFSLILESASTNQTSMYLCASRETGGNQPQHFGDGTRLSIL.